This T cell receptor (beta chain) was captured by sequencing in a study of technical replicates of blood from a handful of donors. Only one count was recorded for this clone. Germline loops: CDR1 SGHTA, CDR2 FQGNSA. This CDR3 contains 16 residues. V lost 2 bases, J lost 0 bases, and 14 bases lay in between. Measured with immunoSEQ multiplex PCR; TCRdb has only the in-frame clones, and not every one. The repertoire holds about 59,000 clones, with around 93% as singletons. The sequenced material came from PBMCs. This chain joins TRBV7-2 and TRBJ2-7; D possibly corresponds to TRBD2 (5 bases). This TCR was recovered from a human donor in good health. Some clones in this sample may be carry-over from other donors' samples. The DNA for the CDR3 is TGTGCCAGCAGCTTAATGAGCGGACCAAGCTCCTACGAGCAGTACTTC. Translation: CASSLMSGPSSYEQYF.